The entry that follows covers one T cell receptor beta chain sequence. Its antigen is currently unknown. This sample was taken from a study of OX40 agonist ivuxolimab in advanced cancers. Study as a whole: At doses from 0.01 to 10 mg/kg, patients were given intravenous ivuxolimab every 2 weeks.

This CDR3 comprises 12 residues. Germline CDR1 SGHKS, CDR2 YYEKEE (reference sequence). Trimming left V 4 bases short and J 3 bases short, with 8 bases between. Here immunoSEQ multiplex PCR was the method, and the copy in TCRdb shows in-frame clones only, minus some. The sample lists 75,000 to 90,000 clones; about 90% were seen once. Study-level findings and limits: The CD4+ and CD8+ T cells in the blood had expanded clonally by week 6 at 0.1 to 3.0 mg/kg. It was also the case that some nonresponders had low normalized T-cell clonal expansion.

The chain recombines TRBV5-5 with TRBJ2-7; no firm D call. The sample here was CD4+ or CD8+ T cells sorted from blood, taken in a trial of the OX40 agonist ivuxolimab. This TCR came from an adult with an advanced solid tumor such as melanoma, head and neck, liver or kidney cancer. This chain's CDR3 is CASSPTYYEQYF. The CDR3 coding sequence is TGTGCCAGCAGCCCAACTTACTACGAGCAGTACTTC.